This T cell receptor beta chain appears in the sequencing data of a study of blood T cell repertoires in COVID-19. Looking at the study overall: T cells, B-cell-depleted T cells, or PBMCs provided the cDNA or gDNA that served as material.

With V trimmed by 7 bases and J by 4 bases, 7 bases remained unmatched. The CDR3 length is 14 residues. Germline V CDR1 and CDR2: MNHEY, SVGAGI. Authors' analysis steps: Amplified reference gene primers provided the basis for estimating nucleated cell counts. The assay was immunoSEQ multiplex PCR, and TCRdb's table has in-frame clones only and misses some. V, J and clone size derive from that table, while D and trimming were established from the DNA sequence. Of 70,000 to 95,000 clones listed, roughly 90% are singletons. The sample consisted of peripheral blood. The chain joins TRBV6-5 to TRBJ2-7; TRBD1 matches at 10 bases. The sequence came from a human donor with active COVID-19. The donor label of this sample is uncertain. DNA of the CDR3: TGTGCCAGCACCCAGGGACAGGGGCGGTACGAGCAGTACTTC. Its translation is CASTQGQGRYEQYF.